Listed below are T cell receptor beta chains from one sample, sequenced in a study of T cell repertoires in cytomegalovirus infection. Using its own MiXCR run on the reads, TCRdb lists one record per CDR3 protein. The sample includes roughly 600,000 distinct CDR3 sequences, 20% to 30% of them seen just once. What was sequenced was CD8+ T cells from PBMCs. These TCRs come from a human donor in good health (CMV status not recorded). Some clones in this sample may be carry-over from other donors' samples. Both conserved end residues are part of each CDR3. Fields, in order: clone size, D gene, V gene, J gene, CDR3 protein, CDR3 DNA. The D gene is left open where the match is weak. Not all rows give a size; the values are once, few, many and, for expanded clones, a class.

clone_size: many
d_call: NA
v_call: TRBV7-6
j_call: TRBJ2-7
cdr3_aa: CASSLDGGTYEQYF
cdr3_nt: TGTGCCAGCAGCTTAGATGGGGGGACCTACGAGCAGTACTTC

clone_size: NA
d_call: NA
v_call: TRBV20-1
j_call: TRBJ1-1
cdr3_aa: CSARDRSSNTEAFF
cdr3_nt: TGCAGTGCTAGAGATCGCAGCTCAAACACTGAAGCTTTCTTT

clone_size: many
d_call: TRBD1
v_call: TRBV7-9
j_call: TRBJ2-5
cdr3_aa: CASSTYWDSTIQETQYF
cdr3_nt: TGTGCCAGCAGCACGTACTGGGACAGTACGATCCAAGAGACCCAGTACTTC

clone_size: few
d_call: NA
v_call: TRBV7-9
j_call: TRBJ2-1
cdr3_aa: CASSSEAPSHNEQFF
cdr3_nt: TGTGCCAGCAGCTCCGAGGCTCCTTCGCACAATGAGCAGTTCTTC

clone_size: NA
d_call: NA
v_call: TRBV19
j_call: TRBJ2-1
cdr3_aa: CASSISGRLGDNEQFF
cdr3_nt: TGTGCCAGTAGTATATCGGGGCGCTTGGGGGACAATGAGCAGTTCTTC

clone_size: NA
d_call: NA
v_call: TRBV7-8
j_call: TRBJ1-1
cdr3_aa: CASSARDTPTEAFF
cdr3_nt: TGTGCCAGCAGCGCACGGGACACCCCCACTGAAGCTTTCTTT

clone_size: many
d_call: NA
v_call: TRBV7-3
j_call: TRBJ2-2
cdr3_aa: CASSLWATNTGELFF
cdr3_nt: TGTGCCAGCAGCTTGTGGGCCACGAACACCGGGGAGCTGTTTTTT

clone_size: once
d_call: NA
v_call: TRBV7-9
j_call: TRBJ2-5
cdr3_aa: CAILKGVRETQYF
cdr3_nt: TGTGCCATCCTGAAAGGGGTTCGGGAGACCCAGTACTTC

clone_size: NA
d_call: TRBD1
v_call: TRBV12-5
j_call: TRBJ1-1
cdr3_aa: CASGLSTGFAEAFF
cdr3_nt: TGTGCTAGTGGTTTGTCGACAGGGTTCGCTGAAGCTTTCTTT

clone_size: many
d_call: NA
v_call: TRBV15
j_call: TRBJ1-5
cdr3_aa: CATSRVEEDTHQPQHF
cdr3_nt: TGTGCCACCAGCAGAGTCGAAGAGGACACCCATCAGCCCCAGCATTTT

clone_size: many
d_call: TRBD1
v_call: TRBV7-9
j_call: TRBJ2-7
cdr3_aa: CASSLHRRDSGTYEQYF
cdr3_nt: TGTGCCAGCAGCTTACACCGCCGGGACAGCGGAACCTACGAGCAGTACTTC

clone_size: many
d_call: TRBD1
v_call: TRBV7-9
j_call: TRBJ1-5
cdr3_aa: CASSHSGQLNQPQHF
cdr3_nt: TGTGCCAGCAGCCACTCGGGACAGCTCAATCAGCCCCAGCATTTT

clone_size: many
d_call: NA
v_call: TRBV6-2/TRBV6-3
j_call: TRBJ1-1
cdr3_aa: CASSWDGRGSEAFF
cdr3_nt: TGTGCCAGCAGCTGGGACGGCCGAGGTAGTGAAGCTTTCTTT

clone_size: NA
d_call: TRBD1
v_call: TRBV2
j_call: TRBJ2-5
cdr3_aa: CASSDFDRGYLLETQYF
cdr3_nt: TGTGCCAGCAGTGACTTCGACAGGGGCTACTTGCTCGAGACCCAGTACTTC

clone_size: few
d_call: NA
v_call: TRBV28
j_call: TRBJ1-2
cdr3_aa: CASSLTQVVGLANYGYTF
cdr3_nt: TGTGCCAGCAGTTTAACACAGGTGGTGGGGTTAGCTAACTATGGCTACACCTTC

clone_size: few
d_call: NA
v_call: TRBV4-2
j_call: TRBJ1-2
cdr3_aa: CASSQEGRGNYGYTF
cdr3_nt: TGTGCCAGCAGCCAAGAAGGCAGGGGCAATTATGGCTACACCTTC

clone_size: NA
d_call: TRBD2
v_call: TRBV5-1
j_call: TRBJ2-7
cdr3_aa: CASSLGRDYHWEQYF
cdr3_nt: TGCGCCAGCAGCTTGGGCCGGGACTACCACTGGGAGCAGTACTTC

clone_size: few
d_call: NA
v_call: TRBV12-5
j_call: TRBJ1-2
cdr3_aa: CASGPGFYYGYTF
cdr3_nt: TGTGCTAGTGGTCCGGGGTTTTACTATGGCTACACCTTC

clone_size: few
d_call: NA
v_call: TRBV4-3
j_call: TRBJ1-2
cdr3_aa: CASSQVNRENYGYTF
cdr3_nt: TGCGCCAGCAGCCAAGTAAACAGAGAGAACTATGGCTACACCTTC

clone_size: NA
d_call: TRBD1
v_call: TRBV29-1
j_call: TRBJ2-6
cdr3_aa: CSVGQGASGANVLTF
cdr3_nt: TGCAGCGTCGGACAGGGGGCTTCTGGGGCCAACGTCCTGACTTTC

clone_size: NA
d_call: TRBD2
v_call: TRBV9
j_call: TRBJ2-1
cdr3_aa: CVSSVGIGGGAREQFF
cdr3_nt: TGTGTCAGCAGCGTAGGCATAGGCGGGGGGGCCAGAGAGCAGTTCTTC

clone_size: NA
d_call: TRBD1
v_call: TRBV27
j_call: TRBJ2-1
cdr3_aa: CASSSNAGTAVGGEQFF
cdr3_nt: TGTGCCAGCAGCTCAAACGCCGGGACAGCGGTTGGGGGTGAGCAGTTCTTC

clone_size: NA
d_call: NA
v_call: TRBV7-6
j_call: TRBJ1-1
cdr3_aa: CASSFNDWDRMNTEAFF
cdr3_nt: TGTGCCAGCAGCTTCAATGATTGGGACCGTATGAACACTGAAGCTTTCTTT

clone_size: many
d_call: NA
v_call: TRBV28
j_call: TRBJ2-5
cdr3_aa: CASSWGWTESAQETQYF
cdr3_nt: TGTGCCAGCAGTTGGGGATGGACAGAATCGGCACAAGAGACCCAGTACTTC

clone_size: NA
d_call: NA
v_call: TRBV9
j_call: TRBJ1-1
cdr3_aa: CASSVASGATEAFF
cdr3_nt: TGTGCCAGCAGCGTTGCCTCAGGGGCCACTGAAGCTTTCTTT

clone_size: NA
d_call: NA
v_call: TRBV14
j_call: TRBJ1-1
cdr3_aa: CASSQVRVTEAFF
cdr3_nt: TGTGCCAGCAGCCAAGTGAGAGTCACTGAAGCTTTCTTT

clone_size: many
d_call: NA
v_call: TRBV12-3/TRBV12-4
j_call: TRBJ2-2
cdr3_aa: CASTIVTGELFF
cdr3_nt: TGTGCCAGCACTATTGTGACCGGGGAGCTGTTTTTT

clone_size: few
d_call: NA
v_call: TRBV19
j_call: TRBJ1-1
cdr3_aa: CASSIVSEAFF
cdr3_nt: TGTGCCAGTAGTATAGTTTCAGAAGCTTTCTTT

clone_size: few
d_call: NA
v_call: TRBV10-3
j_call: TRBJ2-2
cdr3_aa: CAIRDRENTGELFF
cdr3_nt: TGTGCCATCAGAGACAGAGAGAACACCGGGGAGCTGTTTTTT

clone_size: few
d_call: NA
v_call: TRBV6-8
j_call: TRBJ2-3
cdr3_aa: CASSYSGGNTQYF
cdr3_nt: TGTGCCAGCAGTTACTCGGGAGGAAATACGCAGTATTTT

clone_size: many
d_call: NA
v_call: TRBV7-6
j_call: TRBJ2-1
cdr3_aa: CASSFGLGDVDQFF
cdr3_nt: TGTGCCAGCAGCTTTGGGCTTGGGGACGTGGATCAGTTCTTC

clone_size: many
d_call: NA
v_call: TRBV28
j_call: TRBJ1-4
cdr3_aa: CASSLGDEKLFF
cdr3_nt: TGTGCCAGCAGTTTGGGAGATGAAAAACTGTTTTTT

clone_size: NA
d_call: NA
v_call: TRBV20-1
j_call: TRBJ2-6
cdr3_aa: CSARDAGSGANVLTF
cdr3_nt: TGCAGTGCTAGAGATGCAGGCTCTGGGGCCAACGTCCTGACTTTC

clone_size: few
d_call: TRBD1
v_call: TRBV12-3/TRBV12-4
j_call: TRBJ1-1
cdr3_aa: CANLGQGAYTEAFF
cdr3_nt: TGTGCCAACCTGGGACAGGGGGCCTACACTGAAGCTTTCTTT

clone_size: few
d_call: NA
v_call: TRBV19
j_call: TRBJ1-1
cdr3_aa: CASSIGPPWGTEAFF
cdr3_nt: TGTGCCAGTAGTATAGGACCCCCATGGGGCACTGAAGCTTTCTTT

clone_size: many
d_call: TRBD2
v_call: TRBV6-6
j_call: TRBJ2-1
cdr3_aa: CASSKTSGGADEQFF
cdr3_nt: TGTGCCAGCAGCAAGACTAGCGGGGGGGCCGATGAGCAGTTCTTC

clone_size: many
d_call: NA
v_call: TRBV7-2
j_call: TRBJ2-1
cdr3_aa: CASSLWGAVNYNEQFF
cdr3_nt: TGTGCCAGCAGCTTATGGGGGGCAGTTAATTACAATGAGCAGTTCTTC

clone_size: many
d_call: NA
v_call: TRBV10-3
j_call: TRBJ2-5
cdr3_aa: CAISGTGMGETQYF
cdr3_nt: TGTGCCATCAGTGGGACGGGTATGGGAGAGACCCAGTACTTC

clone_size: few
d_call: NA
v_call: TRBV9
j_call: TRBJ1-1
cdr3_aa: CASSVGQLNTEAFF
cdr3_nt: TGTGCCAGCAGCGTAGGACAGTTGAACACTGAAGCTTTCTTT

clone_size: many
d_call: NA
v_call: TRBV7-8
j_call: TRBJ1-1
cdr3_aa: CASQNLEPGAPPEAFF
cdr3_nt: TGTGCCAGTCAGAACCTTGAACCGGGGGCCCCCCCTGAAGCTTTCTTT

clone_size: many
d_call: NA
v_call: TRBV7-2
j_call: TRBJ2-1
cdr3_aa: CASNGVDEQFF
cdr3_nt: TGTGCCAGCAATGGGGTAGATGAGCAGTTCTTC

clone_size: few
d_call: TRBD1
v_call: TRBV6-6
j_call: TRBJ1-1
cdr3_aa: CASSGQGGRSTEAFF
cdr3_nt: TGTGCCAGCAGTGGACAGGGCGGGCGTAGCACTGAAGCTTTCTTT

clone_size: few
d_call: TRBD1
v_call: TRBV12-5
j_call: TRBJ2-3
cdr3_aa: CASGIGTASTDTQYF
cdr3_nt: TGTGCTAGTGGTATCGGGACAGCGAGCACAGATACGCAGTATTTT

clone_size: NA
d_call: TRBD1
v_call: TRBV7-9
j_call: TRBJ1-5
cdr3_aa: CASSSVGTGESNQPQHF
cdr3_nt: TGTGCCAGCAGCTCAGTTGGGACAGGGGAAAGCAATCAGCCCCAGCATTTT

clone_size: NA
d_call: NA
v_call: TRBV6-2/TRBV6-3
j_call: TRBJ2-1
cdr3_aa: CASTPIEGYNEQFF
cdr3_nt: TGTGCCAGTACTCCCATTGAGGGATACAATGAGCAGTTCTTC

clone_size: many
d_call: NA
v_call: TRBV7-2
j_call: TRBJ2-2
cdr3_aa: CASSLGPGDAGELFF
cdr3_nt: TGTGCCAGCAGCTTAGGGCCAGGGGACGCCGGGGAGCTGTTTTTT

clone_size: few
d_call: NA
v_call: TRBV7-9
j_call: TRBJ2-3
cdr3_aa: CASSFGGRSTDTQYF
cdr3_nt: TGTGCCAGCAGCTTTGGGGGGCGAAGCACAGATACGCAGTATTTT

clone_size: NA
d_call: NA
v_call: TRBV12-3/TRBV12-4
j_call: TRBJ1-2
cdr3_aa: CASSLKVTGHGYTF
cdr3_nt: TGTGCCAGCAGTTTAAAGGTAACCGGTCATGGCTACACCTTC

clone_size: NA
d_call: TRBD2
v_call: TRBV7-9
j_call: TRBJ2-1
cdr3_aa: CASSLPPSNLAGSHNEQFF
cdr3_nt: TGTGCCAGCAGCTTACCTCCTTCAAACCTAGCGGGGTCACACAATGAGCAGTTCTTC

clone_size: few
d_call: NA
v_call: TRBV7-9
j_call: TRBJ1-1
cdr3_aa: CASSLGMGRAEAFF
cdr3_nt: TGTGCCAGCAGCTTAGGCATGGGGAGGGCTGAAGCTTTCTTT

clone_size: many
d_call: TRBD1
v_call: TRBV7-9
j_call: TRBJ1-2
cdr3_aa: CASSSGQGAGYTF
cdr3_nt: TGTGCCAGCAGCTCCGGACAGGGGGCTGGCTACACCTTC

clone_size: few
d_call: NA
v_call: TRBV5-6
j_call: TRBJ2-2
cdr3_aa: CASSLGRPGTGELFF
cdr3_nt: TGTGCCAGCAGCTTGGGCAGACCGGGGACCGGGGAGCTGTTTTTT

clone_size: few
d_call: NA
v_call: TRBV6-1
j_call: TRBJ1-2
cdr3_aa: CASSYPGTPNSNYGYTF
cdr3_nt: TGTGCCAGCAGTTACCCTGGGACACCGAACTCTAACTATGGCTACACCTTC